These 18 T cell receptor beta chains came from one sample sequenced in a study of identical twins. TCRdb processed the 5' RACE reads anew with MiXCR; each CDR3 protein has one entry. The sample yields about 220,000 distinct CDR3 sequences, more than 6.5% seen once. These data also featured in a second study, about yellow fever vaccine responses in identical twins.

The sequencing sample was made of memory (CD45RO+) T cells sorted from blood. The receptors were sampled from a woman between 18 and 29 years old in good health.

This clonotype was counted a few times. V usage is TRBV10-3 and J usage is TRBJ2-7; weak D call: TRBD1 (6 bases). Germline V CDR1 and CDR2: ENHRY, SYGVKD. CDR3 length equals 14 residues. Trimming cost V 6 bases and J 0 bases, with 12 bases left between them. CDR3 bases: TGTGCCATCAGGGACAGCCGGAGCTCCTACGAGCAGTACTTC. As protein: CAIRDSRSSYEQYF.

This chain links TRBV7-9 with TRBJ2-3; no definite D call. In germline, CDR1 is SEHNR, CDR2 FQNEAQ (reference sequence). Trimming took 6 bases from V and 6 from J, leaving 7 bases between them. The CDR3 spans 11 residues. The CDR3 DNA follows: TGTGCCAGCAGGCTGAGGGATACGCAGTATTTT. Translating it yields CASRLRDTQYF. Full variable domain (rest looked up from reference TRBV7-9 and TRBJ2-3): DTGVSQNPRHKITKRGQNVTFRCDPISEHNRLYWYRQTLGQGPEFLTYFQNEAQLEKSRLLSDRFSAERPKGSFSTLEIQRTEQGDSAMYLCASRLRDTQYFGPGTRLTVL.

With respect to this clonotype: One end of the junction fails to match germline, which may point to a read error. The chain has TRBV3-1 and TRBJ2-5; the D is unclear. The CDR3 spans 15 residues. CDR1 and CDR2 (germline): LGHDT, YNNKEL (reference sequence). The CDR3 spells CAGSSVQSYQETQYF. For the CDR3, the DNA is TGTGCCGGCAGCAGCGTGCAGTCGTACCAAGAGACCCAGTACTTC.

The table lists this clonotype with many counts. The V call is TRBV9, the J call TRBJ2-5; 10 bases are a match to TRBD2. V shed 4 bases, J shed 5 bases, and the junction held 11 bases outside the gene matches. CDR1 is SGDLS, CDR2 YYNGEE, per germline. The CDR3 contains 16 residues. CDR3 protein: CASSPRLAGMGETQYF. Written as DNA, the CDR3 is TGTGCCAGCAGCCCCCGACTAGCGGGTATGGGGGAGACCCAGTACTTC.

The chain has TRBV7-2 and TRBJ2-1; D is possibly TRBD1 (6 bases). V dropped 4 bases and J dropped 9 bases, with 16 bases sitting between them. This CDR3 is built from 14 residues. From germline, CDR1 is SGHTA and CDR2 FQGNSA. CDR3 coding DNA: TGTGCCAGCAGCTCACAGGGATTAGTGGGTGAGCAGTTCTTC. Residues: CASSSQGLVGEQFF.

This clonotype was recorded many times. This chain connects TRBV3-1 to TRBJ2-1; no definite D call. Germline values: CDR1 LGHDT, CDR2 YNNKEL (reference sequence). The V end lost 2 bases, the J end lost 3 bases, and 11 bases lay between the germline ends. The CDR3 extends over 15 amino acids. The CDR3 region is CASSQSVSSYNEQFF. The CDR3 DNA reads as TGTGCCAGCAGCCAATCAGTCAGCAGCTACAATGAGCAGTTCTTC.

This clonotype has a count of ten or more. The V gene is TRBV20-1, the J gene TRBJ1-5, with a tentative D call TRBD1 (6 bases). CDR1 and CDR2 (germline): DFQATT, SNEGSKA (reference sequence). The CDR3 runs to 16 residues. Trimming took off 6 bases at V and 4 bases at J, with 22 bases between the two ends. The CDR3 nucleotides are TGCAGTGCCCCCTCCGATGGACAGAGCCTTAATCAGCCCCAGCATTTT. As protein: CSAPSDGQSLNQPQHF.

Ten or more counts support this clonotype. This chain uses TRBV7-2 with TRBJ2-7; TRBD2 agrees at 7 bases. The germline V gene encodes CDR1 SGHTA and CDR2 FQGNSA. J was trimmed by 4 bases and V by 2 bases; bases with no gene match: 11. The CDR3 has 16 residues. This CDR3 reads CASSLKIGLGLYEQYF. The CDR3 nucleotides read TGTGCCAGCAGCTTAAAGATCGGACTAGGATTGTACGAGCAGTACTTC.

The gene calls are TRBV2 and TRBJ2-3; 8 nucleotides align to TRBD2. The germline gives CDR1 SNHLY, CDR2 FYNNEI. The CDR3 is made up of 16 amino acids. The J segment lost 2 bases and the V segment lost 1 base, leaving 5 bases of the junction unmatched. CDR3 DNA: TGTGCCAGCAGTGAAGGGACGCGGGGGGACACAGATACGCAGTATTTT. Translating gives CASSEGTRGDTDTQYF.

The gene calls are TRBV29-1 and TRBJ1-1; 7 bases line up with TRBD1. The CDR3 extends over 13 amino acids. V was pared by 8 bases and J by 1 base, with 7 bases of the junction left unmatched. Germline-derived CDR1 and CDR2 are SQVTM and ANQGSEA. The CDR3: CSTSTGTNTEAFF. The DNA for the CDR3 is TGCAGCACGTCGACAGGGACGAACACTGAAGCTTTCTTT.

The V and J genes are TRBV13 and TRBJ2-1; the match to TRBD2 covers 7 bases. CDR1 is PRHDT, CDR2 FYEKMQ, per germline (reference sequence). The V and J ends lost 0 bases and 8 bases, in that order; junction bases with no gene match: 10. CDR3 length: 16 amino acids. The CDR3 nucleotides read TGTGCCAGCAGCTTAGGGCGGGAGTTTATTATGCATGAGCAGTTCTTC. The encoded protein is CASSLGREFIMHEQFF.

V is TRBV4-2 and J is TRBJ2-3, with 9 bases aligning to TRBD1. The CDR3 sequence is 14 residues long. The V gene end was trimmed by 7 bases and the J gene end by 3 bases; junction bases not matched to a gene: 5. Germline V gene sequence: CDR1 LGHNA, CDR2 YNFKEQ. The CDR3 nucleotides are TGTGCCAGCAACCGGGACAGGGAAACAGATACGCAGTATTTT. The encoded protein is CASNRDRETDTQYF.

The table lists this clonotype with many counts. The chain uses TRBV29-1 and TRBJ2-7, with D possibly TRBD1 on 6 matching bases. V was cut by 4 bases and J by 6 bases, with 13 bases left in between. CDR1 and CDR2 from the germline V gene are SQVTM and ANQGSEA. The CDR3 has 12 residues. Written as DNA, the CDR3 is TGCAGCGTTGGGACAGATGTGGGCGAGCAGTACTTC. Its translation is CSVGTDVGEQYF.

The chain combines TRBV20-1 with TRBJ1-1; D gene unclear. Germline V lookup: CDR1 DFQATT, CDR2 SNEGSKA (reference sequence). Trimming took 0 bases from V and 7 from J, leaving 12 bases between them. This CDR3 has 13 residues. The CDR3 DNA is TGCAGTGCTAGAGATTCGCCCAGGCGTGAAGCTTTCTTT. Translated, it gives CSARDSPRREAFF.

This clonotype was seen a handful of times. The J gene is TRBJ2-1, the V gene TRBV20-1; D is ambiguous. The CDR3 extends over 14 amino acids. Trimming shortened V by 5 bases and J by 9 bases, and 20 bases separated the two germline ends. CDR1 and CDR2 from the germline V gene are DFQATT and SNEGSKA (reference sequence). This CDR3 reads CSAELLPSEGEQFF. The CDR3 bases are TGCAGTGCTGAGCTTTTGCCTTCTGAAGGTGAGCAGTTCTTC.

The table lists this clonotype with a few counts. The chain carries TRBV7-2 and TRBJ1-1; D unclear. V gave up 5 bases and J gave up 4 bases, with 14 bases separating them. Germline lookup yields CDR1 SGHTA and CDR2 FQGNSA. The CDR3 consists of 14 residues. CDR3: CASSTARLTTEAFF. Written as DNA, the CDR3 is TGTGCCAGCAGCACCGCCCGGCTGACCACTGAAGCTTTCTTT. Looking up the rest from reference TRBV7-2 and TRBJ1-1 gives the full variable domain: GAGVSQSPSNKVTEKGKDVELRCDPISGHTALYWYRQSLGQGLEFLIYFQGNSAPDKSGLPSDRFSAERTGGSVSTLTIQRTQQEDSAVYLCASSTARLTTEAFFGQGTRLTVV.

There are a few counts of this clonotype. J is TRBJ2-7 and V is TRBV6-4; TRBD2 aligns across 8 bases. The germline gives CDR1 MRHNA, CDR2 SNTAGT. V shed 4 bases, J shed 3 bases, and the junction held 5 bases outside the gene matches. The CDR3 has 14 amino acids. Here the CDR3 reads CASSVSSGNYEQYF. CDR3 in DNA: TGTGCCAGCAGTGTCAGTAGCGGGAACTACGAGCAGTACTTC.

This clonotype was seen more than once but under ten times. V is TRBV6-8 and J is TRBJ2-1; 9 bases are a match to TRBD2. V shed 6 bases and J 0 bases; nucleotides not matched to a gene: 9. Per the germline V gene, CDR1 is MNHGY and CDR2 is SAAAGT. The CDR3 totals 17 residues. The CDR3 DNA is TGTGCCAGCAGAAATCCGGGACTAGCATCCTCCTACAATGAGCAGTTCTTC. Encoded protein: CASRNPGLASSYNEQFF.